This passage covers 15 T cell receptor beta chains from one sample sequenced in a study of blood T cells in healthy people across ages. The use of a sample-barcoded 5' primer and a J-beta primer mix characterized a second PCR of roughly 6 to 11 cycles. Using its own MiXCR run on the 5' RACE reads, TCRdb lists one record per CDR3 protein. The table shows over 550,000 distinct CDR3 sequences, with about 30% occurring only once. The sequenced sample was blood. The receptors originated from an elderly woman in good health.

Regarding this clonotype: This may be a read error, as it is one base from a much larger clone. The chain carries TRBV5-1 and TRBJ1-5; D perhaps matches TRBD1 (6 bases). The germline V gene encodes CDR1 SGHRS and CDR2 YFSETQ. This CDR3 is built from 16 residues. V lost 6 bases and J lost 6, with 22 bases in between. This chain's CDR3 is CASNPTGDGGPQPQHF. The CDR3 nucleotides are TGCGCCAGCAACCCGACGGGGGATGGGGGCCCTCAGCCCCAGCATTTT.

Remarks on this clonotype: Its ends do not fully match the called genes, so a read error is possible. The gene calls are TRBV7-8 and TRBJ1-4, with a weak D call TRBD1 (5 bases). The germline V gene has CDR1 SGHVS and CDR2 FQNEAQ. CDR3 length equals 16 residues. CDR3 loop: CVSSSTPGRMNEKLFF. In DNA form, the CDR3 reads TGTGTCAGCAGCTCAACCCCGGGACGGATGAATGAAAAACTGTTTTTT.

This clonotype has a handful of counts. This chain connects TRBV18 to TRBJ1-1; D gene unclear. This CDR3 has 14 amino acids. Trimming shortened V by 3 bases and J by 5 bases, and 13 bases separated the two germline ends. CDR1 and CDR2 from the germline V gene are KGHSH and LQKENI. CDR3 loop: CASSPWSSRTEAFF. CDR3 nucleotide sequence: TGTGCCAGCTCACCTTGGTCTTCGAGGACTGAAGCTTTCTTT.

There are a few counts of this clonotype. Possible read error: a much larger clone is one base away. This chain connects TRBV7-2 to TRBJ2-5; 8 bases map to TRBD2. V gave up 4 bases and J gave up 5 bases; unmatched junction bases: 15. In germline, CDR1 is SGHTA, CDR2 FQGNSA. The CDR3 loop spans 17 amino acids. Here the CDR3 DNA reads TGTGCCAGCAGCTCCCCGGGACGAGCGGGGGCCGGGGAGACCCAGTACTTC. Translated: CASSSPGRAGAGETQYF.

Many counts were recorded for this clonotype. The gene calls are TRBV5-1 and TRBJ2-7; D possibly corresponds to TRBD2 (5 bases). The CDR3 extends over 16 amino acids. Trimming pared 0 bases from V and 3 bases from J, leaving 16 bases between. Germline V gives CDR1 SGHRS, CDR2 YFSETQ. The CDR3 DNA sequence: TGCGCCAGCAGCTTGGCCTCCAGCCGGAGGATCTACGAGCAGTACTTC. Amino acid sequence: CASSLASSRRIYEQYF.

This clonotype was seen a single time. The chain uses TRBV3-1 and TRBJ2-7; TRBD1 might be the D (5 bases). The germline V gene encodes CDR1 LGHDT and CDR2 YNNKEL (reference sequence). Trimming left V 6 bases short and J 6 bases short, with 15 bases between. The CDR3 length is 13 residues. The CDR3 region has the DNA TGTGCCAGCAGTCTTGGGGCCAACAGCGAGCAGTACTTC. The encoded protein is CASSLGANSEQYF.

Ten or more counts support this clonotype. The V gene is TRBV10-3, the J gene TRBJ2-5, with 7 bases lining up with TRBD1. CDR1 and CDR2 (germline): ENHRY, SYGVKD. This CDR3 has 14 amino acids. The V gene end was trimmed by 6 bases and the J gene end by 5 bases; junction bases not matched to a gene: 9. The CDR3 here is CAISGTAAQETQYF. CDR3 DNA: TGTGCCATCAGCGGGACAGCCGCCCAGGAGACCCAGTACTTC.

To note about this clonotype: A much larger clone is a single base away; this may be a read error. J is TRBJ2-5 and V is TRBV7-2; D call uncertain. The V and J ends lost 5 bases and 11 bases respectively, with 21 bases between them. The CDR3 has 14 amino acids. Germline CDR1 SGHTA, CDR2 FQGNSA. DNA for the CDR3: TGTGCCAGCAGCCCCCGGCGACTGGGGAACGGGCAGTACTTC. It is translated as CASSPRRLGNGQYF.

The rearrangement uses TRBV5-1 and TRBJ2-7; D call uncertain. Germline lookup yields CDR1 SGHRS and CDR2 YFSETQ. The CDR3 contains 13 residues. Trimming cost V 5 bases and J 7 bases, with 16 bases left between them. The CDR3 coding sequence is TGCGCCAGCAGTTTATACAGAAACAATGAGCAGTACTTC. Protein product: CASSLYRNNEQYF.

This clonotype was counted a single time. The V and J genes are TRBV2 and TRBJ1-1; D remains unclear. The CDR3 has 12 residues. V was shortened by 5 bases and J by 10 bases, with 14 bases between the two germline ends. The germline gives CDR1 SNHLY, CDR2 FYNNEI. The CDR3 DNA reads TGTGCCAGCAGTCCGACGACCTATTTAGCTTTCTTT. This codes for CASSPTTYLAFF. The variable domain in full, with the rest retrieved from reference TRBV2 and TRBJ1-1, is EPEVTQTPSHQVTQMGQEVILRCVPISNHLYFYWYRQILGQKVEFLVSFYNNEISEKSEIFDDQFSVERPDGSNFTLKIRSTKLEDSAMYFCASSPTTYLAFFGQGTRLTVV.

This clonotype was recorded a few times. This may be a read error, as it is one base from a much larger clone. DNA of the CDR3: TGCAGTGCTAGTGCACCCACCAGTGGCTACACCTTC. Amino acid sequence: CSASAPTSGYTF. The chain recombines TRBV20-1 with TRBJ1-2; no clear D. The germline gives CDR1 DFQATT, CDR2 SNEGSKA (reference sequence). The CDR3 has 12 amino acids. V lost 3 bases to trimming and J lost 7 bases, with 12 bases between them.

Comment on this clonotype: A much larger clone is a single base away; this may be a read error. This chain connects TRBV25-1 to TRBJ1-2; TRBD1 matches 7 bases. The CDR3 has 13 amino acids. J gave up 4 bases and V 6 bases, and 5 bases lay outside the gene matches. In germline, CDR1 is MGHDK, CDR2 SYGVNS. The CDR3: CASRKGGSYGYTF. Here the CDR3 DNA reads TGTGCCAGCAGGAAAGGGGGCAGCTATGGCTACACCTTC.

This clonotype came up many times. The V and J genes are TRBV24-1 and TRBJ1-1; 9 nucleotides align to TRBD1. Trimming at V came to 4 bases and at J to 7 bases, leaving 0 bases not matched to a gene. CDR1 is KGHDR and CDR2 is SFDVKD in the germline V gene. There are 12 residues in the CDR3. The CDR3 DNA is TGTGCCACCAGTGAGGACAGGGGTGAAGCTTTCTTT. Translated, it gives CATSEDRGEAFF.

This rearrangement joins TRBV29-1 to TRBJ2-7; the match to TRBD2 covers 13 bases. V lost 6 bases to trimming and J lost 5 bases; unmatched junction nucleotides: 7. Germline CDR1 SQVTM, CDR2 ANQGSEA. The CDR3 extends over 14 amino acids. The CDR3 sequence is CSVGGLAGVHEQYF. For the CDR3, the DNA is TGCAGCGTCGGAGGACTAGCGGGGGTACACGAGCAGTACTTC.

The count of this clonotype is one. This could be a read error, since a much larger clone is one nucleotide away. Here the CDR3 reads CASSGDRGSSYEQYF. The CDR3 nucleotides read TGTGCCAGTAGTGGCGACAGGGGTAGCTCCTACGAGCAGTACTTC. V usage is TRBV19 and J usage is TRBJ2-7; the match to TRBD1 covers 8 bases. This CDR3 has 15 residues. The V and J ends lost 5 bases and 0 bases, in that order; junction bases with no gene match: 6. In germline, CDR1 is LNHDA, CDR2 SQIVND (reference sequence).